The 26 T cell receptor beta chains given below trace back to one sample, sequenced in a study of molecular identifiers for immune sequencing clone quantification. TCRdb analysed the PCR reads with MiXCR anew, one entry per CDR3 protein. The sample has fewer than 350,000 distinct CDR3 sequences; roughly a quarter are singletons. The sequencing sample was made of naive CD8+ T cells from blood, with Jurkat cell RNA spiked in. Subset defined: FACS-sorted CD8+CD4-CCR7+CD45RA+ naive T cells. These TCRs come from a human donor in good health. Some libraries in this study had Jurkat cell RNA spiked in.

The chain employs TRBV12-3 or TRBV12-4 and TRBJ1-6; D ambiguous. This CDR3 is 13 amino acids long. Trimming stripped 0 bases from V and 9 bases from J, with 6 bases between. CDR3 loop: CASSLAAASPLHF. The CDR3 DNA reads TGTGCCAGCAGTTTAGCGGCGGCTTCACCCCTCCACTTT.

This clonotype was detected many times. The chain is built from TRBV7-8 and TRBJ2-7; 16 nucleotides align to TRBD2. The V and J ends lost 5 bases and 2 bases, in that order; junction bases with no gene match: 9. CDR1 SGHVS and CDR2 FQNEAQ come from the germline V gene. The CDR3 is 18 residues long. CDR3 region: CASSRGTSGRVSAYEQYF. In DNA form, the CDR3 reads TGTGCCAGCAGCCGCGGGACTAGCGGGAGGGTTTCGGCCTACGAGCAGTACTTC.

The rearrangement joins TRBV30 to TRBJ2-3; D is unresolved. The CDR3 has 11 residues. The V end lost 5 bases, the J end lost 7 bases, and 10 bases lay between the germline ends. CDR1 and CDR2 (germline): GTSNPN, SVGIG (reference sequence). This chain's CDR3 is CAWGVVNTQYF. The CDR3, as DNA: TGTGCCTGGGGCGTGGTTAATACGCAGTATTTT.

This clonotype was detected a few times. The rearrangement links TRBV2 to TRBJ2-3; D might be TRBD1 (6 bases). Trimming shortened V by 7 bases and J by 0 bases, and 20 bases separated the two germline ends. Looked up from germline, CDR1 is SNHLY and CDR2 is FYNNEI. The CDR3 loop spans 17 amino acids. CDR3 amino acids: CASKGVGVFSSTDTQYF. DNA of the CDR3: TGTGCCAGCAAGGGGGTCGGGGTCTTCTCTAGCACAGATACGCAGTATTTT.

This clonotype has at least ten counts. V usage is TRBV12-3 or TRBV12-4 and J usage is TRBJ1-2; no clear D gene. The CDR3 has 13 residues. V lost 2 bases and J lost 4, with 8 bases in between. CDR3 coding DNA: TGTGCCAGCAGTTTAATGGGTCCCTATGGCTACACCTTC. Encoded protein: CASSLMGPYGYTF.

Comments on this clonotype: One end of the junction fails to match germline, which may point to a read error. The V call is TRBV12-3 or TRBV12-4, the J call TRBJ1-2; D unresolved. This CDR3 has 11 amino acids. The CDR3, as DNA: TGTGCCAGCAGCTTAGCCGTTGGCTACACCTTC. Encoded protein: CASSLAVGYTF.

Remarks on this clonotype: Possible read error: a much larger clone is one base away. This chain joins TRBV7-9 and TRBJ2-7, with D unresolved. The CDR3 is 12 amino acids. Per the germline V gene, CDR1 is SEHNR and CDR2 is FQNEAQ (reference sequence). The CDR3 spells CASSSGSGERYF. CDR3 nucleotides: TGTGCCAGCAGTTCTGGGTCCGGAGAGCGGTACTTC.

The chain carries TRBV7-3 and TRBJ2-6; 11 bases are shared with TRBD1. This CDR3 has 19 amino acids. Germline V gene data show CDR1 as SGHTA and CDR2 as FQGTGA. The V gene end was trimmed by 4 bases and the J gene end by 0 bases; junction bases not matched to a gene: 8. The CDR3 DNA sequence: TGTGCCAGCAGCTCTCCCGGGACAGGGGGAAACTCTGGGGCCAACGTCCTGACTTTC. Its protein is CASSSPGTGGNSGANVLTF.

The CDR3 protein is CATSDWQGNEQFF. The CDR3 DNA follows: TGTGCCACCAGTGATTGGCAGGGCAATGAGCAGTTCTTC. The chain joins TRBV24-1 to TRBJ2-1; D possibly corresponds to TRBD1 (5 bases). Per the germline V gene, CDR1 is KGHDR and CDR2 is SFDVKD. V was trimmed by 2 bases and J by 6 bases, leaving 7 bases between them. This CDR3 is built from 13 residues.

This rearrangement joins TRBV12-3 or TRBV12-4 to TRBJ2-7; the D is unclear. Trimming left V 2 bases short and J 3 bases short, with 20 bases between. CDR3 length equals 17 residues. DNA of the CDR3: TGTGCCAGCAGTTTAATTTCTCCGGCTTCACCCCTCTACGAGCAGTACTTC. Encoded protein: CASSLISPASPLYEQYF.

About this clonotype: With a much larger clone just one base away, this may be a read error. The chain couples TRBV27 to TRBJ2-7; D unresolved. Looked up from germline, CDR1 is MNHEY and CDR2 is SMNVEV (reference sequence). V lost 5 bases to trimming and J lost 3 bases, with 14 bases between them. The CDR3 is 14 residues long. The CDR3 bases are TGTGCCAGCAGTGCAACGAGACTGTACTACGAGCAGTACTTC. It yields the protein CASSATRLYYEQYF.

This clonotype was found a few times. The rearrangement uses TRBV27 and TRBJ2-2; D not resolved. CDR3 length equals 14 residues. The V gene's germline CDR1 is MNHEY and CDR2 SMNVEV (reference sequence). V was pared by 2 bases and J by 3 bases, with 7 bases between. This chain's CDR3 is CASSLIPYTGELFF. CDR3 bases: TGTGCCAGCAGTTTAATTCCTTACACCGGGGAGCTGTTTTTT.

The chain's CDR3 is CASNRGAAYEQYF. The CDR3 DNA is TGTGCCAGCAACCGCGGGGCCGCCTACGAGCAGTACTTC. This rearrangement joins TRBV12-3 or TRBV12-4 to TRBJ2-7, with D perhaps TRBD2 (6 bases). V was pared by 7 bases and J by 2 bases, with 12 bases between. CDR3 length: 13 amino acids.

This clonotype was found a few times. CDR3 residues: CASRGLAGGLLDEQFF. CDR3 coding DNA: TGTGCCAGCAGGGGACTAGCGGGGGGCCTTTTGGATGAGCAGTTCTTC. The chain joins TRBV2 to TRBJ2-1, with 15 bases aligning to TRBD2. V was clipped by 6 bases and J by 8 bases; unmatched bases: 8. This CDR3 contains 16 residues. CDR1 is SNHLY, CDR2 FYNNEI, per germline.

This clonotype was observed at least ten times. This chain joins TRBV20-1 and TRBJ1-2; the D is unclear. V lost 5 bases to trimming and J lost 4 bases, with 11 bases between them. This CDR3 has 12 residues. Germline V gene sequence: CDR1 DFQATT, CDR2 SNEGSKA (reference sequence). The CDR3 loop is CSALITSYGYTF. The CDR3 region has the DNA TGCAGTGCTTTAATCACCAGCTATGGCTACACCTTC.

This clonotype was seen repeatedly, ten times or more. The gene calls are TRBV7-2 and TRBJ1-6, with TRBD1 as a possible D gene (6 bases). Germline CDR1 and CDR2: SGHTA and FQGNSA. There are 15 residues in the CDR3. Trimming took off 3 bases at V and 8 bases at J, with 14 bases between the two ends. In DNA form, the CDR3 reads TGTGCCAGCAGCTTCGTCCAGGCAGGGGATTCACCCCTCCACTTT. Protein product: CASSFVQAGDSPLHF.

This clonotype was observed a handful of times. The chain combines TRBV5-4 with TRBJ2-3; 12 nucleotides line up with TRBD2. Trimming at V came to 7 bases and at J to 2 bases, leaving 5 bases not matched to a gene. CDR3 length: 15 amino acids. The germline CDR1 and CDR2 sequences are SGHNT and YYREEE (reference sequence). CDR3 sequence: CASETSGGLTDTQYF. The CDR3 DNA is TGTGCCAGCGAGACTAGCGGGGGTCTCACAGATACGCAGTATTTT.

This clonotype was seen a handful of times. DNA for the CDR3: TGTGCCATCAGTACCCAGGGGTTAGCAGATACGCAGTATTTT. Residues: CAISTQGLADTQYF. The rearrangement uses TRBV10-3 and TRBJ2-3, with TRBD1 as a possible D gene (6 bases). V lost 5 bases and J 4 bases, leaving 13 bases between the germline ends. The CDR3 sequence is 14 residues long. Germline V gene lookup returns CDR1 ENHRY and CDR2 SYGVKD.

This clonotype was detected only a few times. The genes are TRBV6-1 and TRBJ2-2, with D possibly matching TRBD1 (5 bases). V dropped 3 bases and J dropped 4 bases, with 12 bases sitting between them. This CDR3 comprises 15 residues. The germline V gene encodes CDR1 MNHNS and CDR2 SASEGT. CDR3 coding DNA: TGTGCCAGCAGTGAGAGGCAGGGCCTCACCGGGGAGCTGTTTTTT. This translates into CASSERQGLTGELFF.

Comment on this clonotype: The final CDR3 position lacks the conserved phenylalanine or tryptophan, pointing to a likely read error. The rearrangement uses TRBV7-2 and TRBJ2-7; 7 bases map to TRBD2. With V trimmed by 1 base and J by 4 bases, 4 bases remained unmatched. The length of the CDR3 is 14 residues. CDR1 is SGHTA and CDR2 is FQGNSA in the germline V gene. The CDR3, as DNA: TGTGCCAGCAGCTTAGGCGGGAGTGGTTACGAGCAGTACATC. As protein: CASSLGGSGYEQYI.

On this clonotype itself: This may be a read error: a much more frequent sequence differs by one nucleotide. This chain uses TRBV5-3 with TRBJ2-3, with 11 positions matching TRBD2. TRBV5-3 counts as an open reading frame of uncertain function. The length of the CDR3 is 16 residues. As DNA, the CDR3 is TGTGCCAGCAGCTTGGGGACTAGCGGATACACAGATATGCAGTATTTT. Amino acid sequence: CASSLGTSGYTDMQYF.

This clonotype was detected ten times or more. This rearrangement joins TRBV7-9 to TRBJ2-6; D unclear. The CDR3 extends over 14 amino acids. Germline V gives CDR1 SEHNR, CDR2 FQNEAQ (reference sequence). Trimming left V 2 bases short and J 2 bases short, with 4 bases between. The CDR3 sequence: CASSLLTGANVLTF. For the CDR3, the DNA is TGTGCCAGCAGCTTATTAACTGGGGCCAACGTCCTGACTTTC.

This clonotype appeared many times. J is TRBJ1-1 and V is TRBV7-9; 7 nucleotides agree with TRBD1. V trimming: 5 bases; J trimming: 2 bases; junction bases outside the gene matches: 8. Germline CDR1 reads SEHNR; CDR2 reads FQNEAQ (reference sequence). The CDR3 length is 15 residues. CDR3 region: CASSRRRDSNTEAFF. The CDR3 DNA follows: TGTGCCAGCAGCCGGCGCCGGGACAGTAACACTGAAGCTTTCTTT.

Remarks on this clonotype: This sequence may be a read error, since a much larger clone differs from it by one base. The chain recombines TRBV7-9 with TRBJ1-4; D is perhaps TRBD1 (6 bases). CDR1 is SEHNR and CDR2 is FQNEAQ in the germline V gene (reference sequence). The CDR3 has 14 amino acids. Trimming took 4 bases from V and 10 from J, leaving 16 bases between them. CDR3 sequence: CASSSPTGPPKLFF. The CDR3 nucleotides are TGTGCCAGCAGCTCCCCGACAGGCCCGCCAAAACTGTTTTTT. Variable domain in full (rest from reference TRBV7-9 and TRBJ1-4): DTGVSQNPRHKITKRGQNVTFRCDPISEHNRLYWYRQTLGQGPEFLTYFQNEAQLEKSRLLSDRFSAERPKGSFSTLEIQRTEQGDSAMYLCASSSPTGPPKLFFGSGTQLSVL.

This clonotype was seen at least ten times. The V gene is TRBV29-1, the J gene TRBJ2-2; possibly TRBD2 for D (6 bases). Trimming left V 6 bases short and J 0 bases short, with 14 bases between. Per germline, CDR1 SQVTM and CDR2 ANQGSEA. This CDR3 is built from 15 residues. CDR3 in DNA: TGCAGCGTCAAAGCGGGTGCGACGAACACCGGGGAGCTGTTTTTT. Translating it yields CSVKAGATNTGELFF.

Only one count was recorded for this clonotype. This chain connects TRBV30 to TRBJ1-1; 8 bases agree with TRBD1. V was pared by 3 bases and J by 6 bases, with 15 bases of the junction left unmatched. CDR1 is GTSNPN and CDR2 is SVGIG in the germline V gene (reference sequence). The CDR3 is made up of 16 amino acids. CDR3 in DNA: TGTGCCTGGAGCCGACAGGGGACCCCTCTGACCCCTGAAGCTTTCTTT. Protein sequence: CAWSRQGTPLTPEAFF. Full variable domain (remainder filled in from reference TRBV30 and TRBJ1-1): SQTIHQWPATLVQPVGSPLSLECTVEGTSNPNLYWYRQAAGRGLQLLFYSVGIGQISSEVPQNLSASRPQDRQFILSSKKLLLSDSGFYLCAWSRQGTPLTPEAFFGQGTRLTVV.